A single sample is the source of the 26 T cell receptor beta chains below, sequenced in a study of shared clonotypes between healthy human individuals. Measured with immunoSEQ multiplex PCR; TCRdb has only the in-frame clones, and not every one. The sample consists of some 2.4 million clones, 80% to 95% of them appearing once. What was sequenced was naive CD4+ T cells from PBMCs. Subset indicated: CD45RA+ positively selected. The origin of the receptors is a man in his late teens or twenties in good health. Some clones in this sample may be carry-over from other donors' samples.

The chain combines TRBV7-2 with TRBJ2-3, with 11 nucleotides matching TRBD2. Looked up from germline, CDR1 is SGHTA and CDR2 is FQGNSA. This CDR3 has 15 amino acids. The V gene end was trimmed by 5 bases and the J gene end by 5 bases; junction bases not matched to a gene: 6. The CDR3: CASSPIAGGVDTQYF. In DNA, the CDR3 is TGTGCCAGCAGCCCTATAGCGGGAGGGGTAGATACGCAGTATTTT. Based on the CDR3 plus reference TRBV7-2 and TRBJ2-3, the full variable domain is GAGVSQSPSNKVTEKGKDVELRCDPISGHTALYWYRQSLGQGLEFLIYFQGNSAPDKSGLPSDRFSAERTGGSVSTLTIQRTQQEDSAVYLCASSPIAGGVDTQYFGPGTRLTVL.

The chain couples TRBV7-9 to TRBJ2-1, with D perhaps TRBD1 or TRBD2 (6 bases each). The CDR3 length is 14 residues. The germline CDR1 and CDR2 sequences are SEHNR and FQNEAQ (reference sequence). V was cut by 4 bases and J by 3 bases, with 10 bases left in between. The CDR3 region has the DNA TGTGCCAGCAGCTCACAGGGACTCTACAATGAGCAGTTCTTC. This gives the protein CASSSQGLYNEQFF.

The chain is built from TRBV18 and TRBJ1-1, with 11 positions matching TRBD1. There are 16 residues in the CDR3. V dropped 0 bases and J dropped 3; count of bases not matched to a gene: 3. Germline CDR1 and CDR2: KGHSH and LQKENI. The CDR3 sequence is CASSPPGQGGDTEAFF. In DNA form, the CDR3 reads TGTGCCAGCTCACCACCGGGACAGGGGGGGGACACTGAAGCTTTCTTT.

The chain links TRBV27 to TRBJ2-1; D not resolved. The CDR3 sequence is 17 residues long. The germline gives CDR1 MNHEY, CDR2 SMNVEV (reference sequence). V was trimmed by 1 base and J by 4 bases, leaving 17 bases between them. This CDR3 is CASSLLAYRTLYNEQFF. The CDR3 coding sequence is TGTGCCAGCAGTTTATTAGCCTACCGGACCCTATACAATGAGCAGTTCTTC.

CDR3 amino acids: CASSLNSAGVSYEQYF. The CDR3 DNA is TGTGCCAGCAGCTTAAATTCGGCAGGGGTCTCCTACGAGCAGTACTTC. The genes are TRBV11-1 and TRBJ2-7; a weak D match, TRBD1 (6 bases). V was cut by 2 bases and J by 0 bases, with 14 bases left in between. The CDR3 is 16 amino acids. The germline V gene has CDR1 SGHAT and CDR2 FQDESV (reference sequence).

In the case of this clone: In the same sample, other DNA sequences code for this CDR3. V and J are TRBV7-9 and TRBJ2-7; TRBD1 might be the D (6 bases). The V and J ends lost 3 bases and 0 bases respectively, with 9 bases between them. CDR1 SEHNR and CDR2 FQNEAQ come from the germline V gene (reference sequence). CDR3 length equals 14 residues. The CDR3 DNA follows: TGTGCCAGCAGCTTGGGGGACACCTCCTACGAGCAGTACTTC. It translates to CASSLGDTSYEQYF.

The V call is TRBV9, the J call TRBJ2-2; TRBD2 might be the D (5 bases). The CDR3 is 15 amino acids. The germline V and J ends were trimmed by 0 bases and 6 bases, with 12 bases remaining between them. The germline CDR1 and CDR2 sequences are SGDLS and YYNGEE. CDR3 loop: CASSVGTRLPGELFF. The DNA for the CDR3 is TGTGCCAGCAGCGTAGGCACTAGACTCCCCGGGGAGCTGTTTTTT. Looking up the rest from reference TRBV9 and TRBJ2-2 gives the full variable domain: DSGVTQTPKHLITATGQRVTLRCSPRSGDLSVYWYQQSLDQGLQFLIQYYNGEERAKGNILERFSAQQFPDLHSELNLSSLELGDSALYFCASSVGTRLPGELFFGEGSRLTVL.

CDR3 residues: CASSLAQGGLETQYF. CDR3 DNA: TGCGCCAGCAGCTTGGCCCAGGGGGGGTTAGAGACCCAGTACTTC. The chain carries TRBV5-1 and TRBJ2-5; the D call may be TRBD1 or TRBD2 (7 bases each). From germline, CDR1 is SGHRS and CDR2 YFSETQ. There are 15 residues in the CDR3. Trimming stripped 0 bases from V and 4 bases from J, with 13 bases between.

The rearrangement links TRBV29-1 to TRBJ2-3; 13 nucleotides match TRBD2. The CDR3 is made up of 11 amino acids. Germline V lookup: CDR1 SQVTM, CDR2 ANQGSEA. V shed 8 bases and J 12 bases; nucleotides not matched to a gene: 5. CDR3 bases: TGCAGCTCTTGGACTAGCGGGAGCCAGTATTTT. Translating gives CSSWTSGSQYF.

V and J are TRBV9 and TRBJ1-2; TRBD1 might be the D (5 bases). Germline values: CDR1 SGDLS, CDR2 YYNGEE. V gave up 2 bases and J gave up 4 bases, with 9 bases separating them. CDR3 length: 13 amino acids. The CDR3 region is CASSVMTVYGYTF. CDR3 DNA sequence: TGTGCCAGCAGCGTGATGACAGTCTATGGCTACACCTTC.

This clone was observed a single time. V is TRBV2 and J is TRBJ2-2, with 8 bases fitting TRBD1. The junction had 6 bases not matched to a gene; V was cut back by 1 base and J by 5 bases. Germline V lookup: CDR1 SNHLY, CDR2 FYNNEI. The CDR3 contains 16 residues. Written as DNA, the CDR3 is TGTGCCAGCAGTGAAGAGGGCAGGGGGCTTACCGGGGAGCTGTTTTTT. Translated, it gives CASSEEGRGLTGELFF.

The chain couples TRBV28 to TRBJ2-5; 8 bases map to TRBD2. Unmatched junction bases numbered 9, after V lost 6 bases and J lost 3 bases. CDR1 MDHEN and CDR2 SYDVKM come from the germline V gene. The CDR3 sequence is 15 residues long. The chain's CDR3 is CASSTRAGREETQYF. CDR3 bases: TGTGCCAGCAGCACTCGGGCCGGGAGGGAAGAGACCCAGTACTTC.

This chain uses TRBV7-3 with TRBJ1-1; the D gene is possibly TRBD1 (6 bases). The CDR3 runs to 15 residues. V lost 0 bases to trimming and J lost 4 bases, with 12 bases between them. Germline V CDR1 and CDR2: SGHTA, FQGTGA. CDR3 DNA sequence: TGTGCCAGCAGCTTAACAAAGGGGGGTAGCACTGAAGCTTTCTTT. This codes for CASSLTKGGSTEAFF.

This chain uses TRBV28 with TRBJ1-1, with D tentatively TRBD1 (5 bases). Deletions cut 5 bases from V and 1 base from J, with 14 bases between. The CDR3 runs to 15 residues. CDR1 is MDHEN, CDR2 SYDVKM, per germline. CDR3 in amino acids: CASSLPLGANTEAFF. Here the CDR3 DNA reads TGTGCCAGCAGTCTCCCTCTAGGGGCGAACACTGAAGCTTTCTTT. Looking up the rest from reference TRBV28 and TRBJ1-1 gives the full variable domain: DVKVTQSSRYLVKRTGEKVFLECVQDMDHENMFWYRQDPGLGLRLIYFSYDVKMKEKGDIPEGYSVSREKKERFSLILESASTNQTSMYLCASSLPLGANTEAFFGQGTRLTVV.

The chain combines TRBV30 with TRBJ2-5, with TRBD2 as a possible D gene (5 bases). This CDR3 contains 12 residues. CDR1 and CDR2 (germline): GTSNPN, SVGIG (reference sequence). Between the trimmed V and J ends, which lost 5 bases and 5 bases, there was a span of 12 bases. CDR3 coding DNA: TGTGCCTGGGGTCAACGAGGGGAGACCCAGTACTTC. It is translated as CAWGQRGETQYF.

This chain connects TRBV6-5 to TRBJ2-7, with a tentative D call TRBD1 (6 bases). The V and J ends lost 5 bases and 5 bases respectively, with 10 bases between them. The length of the CDR3 is 12 residues. CDR1 and CDR2 (germline): MNHEY, SVGAGI. The CDR3 loop reads CASSQNRDEQYF. CDR3 coding DNA: TGTGCCAGCAGTCAAAACAGGGACGAGCAGTACTTC.

The chain joins TRBV5-1 to TRBJ2-1; 11 nucleotides align to TRBD2. There are 17 residues in the CDR3. Germline CDR1 is SGHRS and CDR2 is YFSETQ. V trimming: 3 bases; J trimming: 8 bases; junction bases outside the gene matches: 13. CDR3 residues: CASSYLAGGQDSHEQFF. As DNA, the CDR3 is TGCGCCAGCAGCTACTTAGCGGGAGGGCAGGACAGCCATGAGCAGTTCTTC.

V usage is TRBV28 and J usage is TRBJ2-1; D unclear. The CDR3 spans 16 residues. V gave up 2 bases and J gave up 8 bases, with 19 bases separating them. In germline, CDR1 is MDHEN, CDR2 SYDVKM. CDR3 coding DNA: TGTGCCAGCAGTTTACGGAGCCCCACCGGCGACGATGAGCAGTTCTTC. Translation: CASSLRSPTGDDEQFF.

This sequence joins TRBV7-2 and TRBJ2-6, with a possible D match to TRBD1 (6 bases). V gave up 6 bases and J gave up 3 bases, with 9 bases separating them. Germline values: CDR1 SGHTA, CDR2 FQGNSA. This CDR3 is built from 14 residues. The CDR3 DNA reads as TGTGCCAGCAGACAAGGGGGTGGGGCCAACGTCCTGACTTTC. Amino acids: CASRQGGGANVLTF. The full variable domain, with the rest looked up from reference TRBV7-2 and TRBJ2-6, is GAGVSQSPSNKVTEKGKDVELRCDPISGHTALYWYRQSLGQGLEFLIYFQGNSAPDKSGLPSDRFSAERTGGSVSTLTIQRTQQEDSAVYLCASRQGGGANVLTFGAGSRLTVL.

The rearrangement joins TRBV27 to TRBJ1-2, with D hard to call. CDR3 size: 13 residues. Between the trimmed V and J ends, which lost 3 bases and 7 bases, there was a span of 12 bases. In germline, CDR1 is MNHEY, CDR2 SMNVEV (reference sequence). CDR3 sequence (DNA): TGTGCCAGCAGTTTTTTTGGGGTGGGTGGCTACACCTTC. This gives the protein CASSFFGVGGYTF.

The chain uses TRBV27 and TRBJ2-7; 11 bases align to TRBD2. With V trimmed by 2 bases and J by 5 bases, 5 bases remained unmatched. Germline loops: CDR1 MNHEY, CDR2 SMNVEV (reference sequence). The CDR3 totals 15 residues. The CDR3 nucleotides read TGTGCCAGCAGTTTACAGCTAGCGGGAGGTAACGAGCAGTACTTC. Translated, it gives CASSLQLAGGNEQYF.

In the case of this clone: A much larger clone differs by one base, so this may be a read error. Within the sample, other DNA sequences also encode this same CDR3. The CDR3: CASSYGTGNTEAFF. In DNA form, the CDR3 reads TGCGCCAGCAGCTACGGGACAGGGAACACTGAAGCTTTCTTT. The genes are TRBV5-1 and TRBJ1-1, with 8 bases aligning to TRBD1. The CDR3 consists of 14 residues. V dropped 3 bases and J dropped 1; count of bases not matched to a gene: 2. From germline, CDR1 is SGHRS and CDR2 YFSETQ.

The V and J genes are TRBV15 and TRBJ2-1; TRBD2 aligns across 7 bases. Unmatched junction bases numbered 8, after V lost 0 bases and J lost 6 bases. The CDR3 contains 16 residues. Per germline, CDR1 LNHNV and CDR2 YYDKDF (reference sequence). The CDR3 coding sequence is TGTGCCACCAGCAGAGACGTAGCGGGTAGGGGCAATGAGCAGTTCTTC. It encodes CATSRDVAGRGNEQFF.

The chain has TRBV7-7 and TRBJ2-7; 7 bases map to TRBD1. Trimming at V came to 5 bases and at J to 5 bases, leaving 9 bases not matched to a gene. The CDR3 consists of 14 residues. In germline, CDR1 is SSHAT, CDR2 FNYEAQ (reference sequence). The CDR3 reads CASSPYPTGDEQYF. CDR3 DNA sequence: TGTGCCAGCAGCCCCTATCCCACAGGGGACGAGCAGTACTTC.

The rearrangement links TRBV6-5 to TRBJ1-4; D unresolved. The CDR3 consists of 16 residues. V lost 4 bases to trimming and J lost 3 bases, with 15 bases between them. CDR1 and CDR2 from the germline V gene are MNHEY and SVGAGI. DNA of the CDR3: TGTGCCAGCAGTTTCGCTTCAGATTACCCTAATGAAAAACTGTTTTTT. Translation gives CASSFASDYPNEKLFF.

This clone has just one count. The chain carries TRBV9 and TRBJ2-1; D perhaps matches TRBD1 (5 bases). The CDR3 covers 16 residues. Germline V gene lookup returns CDR1 SGDLS and CDR2 YYNGEE. Between the trimmed V and J ends, which lost 3 bases and 7 bases, there was a span of 20 bases. This CDR3 reads CASSALGHSGGNEQFF. The CDR3 DNA follows: TGTGCCAGCAGCGCTCTAGGACACTCGGGTGGTAATGAGCAGTTCTTC.